A single sample is the source of the 27 T cell receptor beta chains below, sequenced in a study of T cells in Graves' hyperthyroidism and ophthalmopathy. There were TCR beta CDR3 regions amplified from RNA transcripts. HTBI primers drove first-round RT-PCR of the TCR CDR3. TCRdb reprocessed the multiplex PCR reads with MiXCR, giving one entry per CDR3 protein. The top ten hold 25% to 30% of the sample, which has fewer than 400,000 distinct CDR3 sequences, more than 13% seen once. Sequencing was performed on blood. These receptors were collected from a man aged 45 to 65 with Graves' ophthalmopathy.

V and J are TRBV14 and TRBJ2-1, with a weak D call TRBD1 (5 bases). Germline-derived CDR1 and CDR2 are SGHDN and FVKESK. Trimming shortened V by 4 bases and J by 15 bases, and 25 bases separated the two germline ends. The CDR3 loop spans 15 amino acids. The CDR3 DNA reads TGTGCCAGCAGCCCTAGGGTAGGGGTTTTTAAATCCCCGTTCTTC. Amino acids: CASSPRVGVFKSPFF.

In its sample, this clonotype was seen a few times. This chain connects TRBV29-1 to TRBJ2-1, with D perhaps TRBD2 (6 bases). The V gene's germline CDR1 is SQVTM and CDR2 ANQGSEA. This CDR3 has 12 amino acids. CDR3: CSIAAAYNEQFF. The CDR3 nucleotides read TGCAGTATAGCGGCTGCCTACAATGAGCAGTTCTTC.

This clonotype was counted ten times or more. The V gene is TRBV4-1, the J gene TRBJ2-1; TRBD2 agrees at 8 bases. This CDR3 is built from 17 residues. Losses at the gene ends were 0 bases for V and 4 bases for J; bases not matched to a gene: 8. Germline CDR1 and CDR2: MGHRA and YSYEKL. CDR3 sequence (DNA): TGCGCCAGCAGCCAAGAGCGCGGGCGGGAGGCTTACAATGAGCAGTTCTTC. Its protein is CASSQERGREAYNEQFF.

This clonotype has a count of ten or more. CDR3 amino acids: CASSYGVNTEAFF. In nucleotides, the CDR3 is TGCGCCAGCAGCTACGGGGTAAACACTGAAGCTTTCTTT. This chain connects TRBV5-1 to TRBJ1-1, with D uncertain. Germline lookup yields CDR1 SGHRS and CDR2 YFSETQ. This CDR3 is 13 amino acids long. V was trimmed by 3 bases and J by 2 bases, leaving 8 bases between them.

This clonotype showed up just once. The CDR3: CASSQGPVYYEQYF. In DNA, the CDR3 is TGTGCCAGCAGCCAAGGCCCCGTCTACTACGAGCAGTACTTC. V gene TRBV3-1 combines with J gene TRBJ2-7; no clear D. Germline loops: CDR1 LGHDT, CDR2 YNNKEL (reference sequence). CDR3 length: 14 residues. The V gene lost 1 base and the J gene lost 3 bases, with 10 bases spanning the gap.

This clonotype was observed at least ten times. This rearrangement joins TRBV5-5 to TRBJ2-1, with D perhaps assigned TRBD1 or TRBD2 (5 bases each). Trimming took off 0 bases at V and 3 bases at J, with 10 bases between the two ends. This CDR3 spans 15 amino acids. Germline assignment: CDR1 SGHKS and CDR2 YYEKEE (reference sequence). As DNA, the CDR3 is TGTGCCAGCAGCTTGGAGCGGACAAGCTACAATGAGCAGTTCTTC. Its protein product is CASSLERTSYNEQFF.

This clonotype was detected a few times. This chain links TRBV3-1 with TRBJ2-5; TRBD2 matches at 9 bases. The CDR3 is made up of 17 amino acids. V trimming: 0 bases; J trimming: 3 bases; junction bases outside the gene matches: 8. Germline lookup yields CDR1 LGHDT and CDR2 YNNKEL (reference sequence). CDR3 nucleotides: TGTGCCAGCAGCCAAGAGTTCCTAGCGGGAAATAAAGAGACCCAGTACTTC. As protein: CASSQEFLAGNKETQYF.

This clonotype was recorded at least ten times. The rearrangement joins TRBV6-1 to TRBJ2-7; TRBD2 matches at 8 bases. Per germline, CDR1 MNHNS and CDR2 SASEGT. J lost 2 bases, V lost 5 bases, and 8 bases had no gene match. The CDR3 totals 15 residues. The CDR3 nucleotides read TGTGCCAGCAGTTCCCCGGGAGGGACAACCTACGAGCAGTACTTC. It translates to CASSSPGGTTYEQYF.

This chain's CDR3 is CSVARYEKGQYF. The CDR3 coding sequence is TGCAGCGTGGCTAGATACGAGAAAGGGCAGTACTTC. The chain is built from TRBV29-1 and TRBJ2-7, with D uncertain. V lost 6 bases to trimming and J lost 9 bases, with 18 bases between them. CDR3 length: 12 residues. Germline V gives CDR1 SQVTM, CDR2 ANQGSEA.

This sequence joins TRBV27 and TRBJ2-7, with unresolved D. V dropped 6 bases and J dropped 0 bases, with 15 bases sitting between them. The germline V gene has CDR1 MNHEY and CDR2 SMNVEV (reference sequence). This CDR3 spans 15 amino acids. The CDR3 region is CASRTVGESSYEQYF. Written as DNA, the CDR3 is TGTGCCAGCAGAACAGTTGGGGAAAGCTCCTACGAGCAGTACTTC.

The V and J genes are TRBV24-1 and TRBJ1-2; D unclear. Trimming shortened V by 4 bases and J by 7 bases, and 12 bases separated the two germline ends. Germline-derived CDR1 and CDR2 are KGHDR and SFDVKD. The CDR3 is made up of 13 amino acids. The CDR3 spells CATSDPLSGGYTF. The DNA for the CDR3 is TGTGCCACCAGTGACCCCCTAAGCGGTGGCTACACCTTC.

This clonotype was detected many times. This chain uses TRBV7-9 with TRBJ1-4; TRBD1 is a possible D gene (5 bases). The CDR3 totals 18 residues. V gave up 4 bases and J gave up 3 bases, with 21 bases separating them. Germline V gene lookup returns CDR1 SEHNR and CDR2 FQNEAQ (reference sequence). The CDR3 DNA sequence: TGTGCCAGCAGCTCAGCACCCCCAGGGCGGGGAGCTAATGAAAAACTGTTTTTT. Translating it yields CASSSAPPGRGANEKLFF.

This clonotype was detected ten times or more. The chain carries TRBV10-3 and TRBJ2-7; 8 bases map to TRBD2. V lost 4 bases and J lost 0; bases outside the gene matches: 5. In germline, CDR1 is ENHRY, CDR2 SYGVKD. The CDR3 contains 15 residues. The DNA for the CDR3 is TGTGCCATCAGTGTTAGCGGGGACGACTCCTACGAGCAGTACTTC. Its translation is CAISVSGDDSYEQYF.

Ten or more counts support this clonotype. The gene calls are TRBV5-1 and TRBJ2-1; 9 bases fit TRBD2. In germline, CDR1 is SGHRS, CDR2 YFSETQ. V lost 1 base, J lost 0 bases, and 5 bases stayed unmatched. CDR3 length equals 17 residues. CDR3 in DNA: TGCGCCAGCAGCTTGCTTAGTAGCGGGAGCTCCTACAATGAGCAGTTCTTC. The encoded protein is CASSLLSSGSSYNEQFF. The complete variable domain, with remaining parts taken from reference TRBV5-1 and TRBJ2-1, reads KAGVTQTPRYLIKTRGQQVTLSCSPISGHRSVSWYQQTPGQGLQFLFEYFSETQRNKGNFPGRFSGRQFSNSRSEMNVSTLELGDSALYLCASSLLSSGSSYNEQFFGPGTRLTVL.

The chain combines TRBV6-2 or TRBV6-3 with TRBJ2-1; D may be TRBD2 (5 bases). Germline loops: CDR1 MNHEY, CDR2 SVGEGT. The CDR3 extends over 14 amino acids. The germline V and J ends were trimmed by 7 bases and 8 bases, with 18 bases remaining between them. DNA for the CDR3: TGTGCCAGCACCGAGGGCTTAGGGCGGGATGAGCAGTTCTTC. Amino acids: CASTEGLGRDEQFF.

This clonotype was detected many times. The rearrangement joins TRBV6-1 to TRBJ2-1; D not resolved. Germline assignment: CDR1 MNHNS and CDR2 SASEGT. The CDR3 spans 11 residues. The V and J ends lost 9 bases and 11 bases respectively, with 14 bases between them. The CDR3: CASGRGGKQFF. The CDR3 DNA is TGTGCCAGTGGCCGTGGTGGGAAGCAGTTCTTC.

This chain uses TRBV10-3 with TRBJ2-1; D is perhaps TRBD2 (5 bases). V was clipped by 0 bases and J by 6 bases, with 15 bases between them. Germline-derived CDR1 and CDR2 are ENHRY and SYGVKD. CDR3 length: 16 residues. In nucleotides, the CDR3 is TGTGCCATCAGTGAGTCGATGGTCGAGGGCGGCAATGAGCAGTTCTTC. Amino acids: CAISESMVEGGNEQFF.

This clonotype showed up many times. V usage is TRBV11-2 and J usage is TRBJ2-7; 7 bases align to TRBD2. The CDR3 contains 15 residues. Germline V gene lookup returns CDR1 SGHAT and CDR2 FQNNGV. V shed 1 base, J shed 2 bases, and the junction held 5 bases outside the gene matches. The CDR3 DNA is TGTGCCAGCAGCTTAGGCCGGACTAGTCCCTACGAGCAGTACTTC. This translates into CASSLGRTSPYEQYF.

This clonotype was counted between two and nine times. This chain links TRBV4-1 with TRBJ1-1; 7 bases map to TRBD1. V gave up 2 bases and J gave up 1 base; unmatched junction bases: 1. CDR1 and CDR2 from the germline V gene are MGHRA and YSYEKL. CDR3 size: 14 residues. The CDR3 DNA sequence: TGCGCCAGCAGCCAAAGGACAGGGAACACTGAAGCTTTCTTT. Translating it yields CASSQRTGNTEAFF.

The rearrangement joins TRBV5-6 to TRBJ1-2, with 8 bases fitting TRBD1. Germline assignment: CDR1 SGHDT and CDR2 YYEEEE. V was pared by 4 bases and J by 13 bases, with 24 bases of the junction left unmatched. The CDR3 runs to 17 residues. CDR3 nucleotides: TGTGCCAGCAGCCGCAGGGGGCTTGGGGCCGTCTGGAGTCTGGGCACCTTC. This translates into CASSRRGLGAVWSLGTF.

J is TRBJ2-2 and V is TRBV5-4; D not certain. The germline CDR1 and CDR2 sequences are SGHNT and YYREEE (reference sequence). V lost 2 bases and J 4 bases, leaving 9 bases between the germline ends. This CDR3 contains 14 residues. The CDR3 sequence: CASSFMLGTGELFF. Here the CDR3 DNA reads TGTGCCAGCAGCTTCATGCTAGGCACCGGGGAGCTGTTTTTT.

This clonotype came up a few times. This chain joins TRBV12-3 or TRBV12-4 and TRBJ2-3, with 12 bases aligning to TRBD2. CDR3 length: 16 amino acids. After removal of 3 bases from V and 3 bases from J, the junction contained 4 bases not matched to a gene. The CDR3 is CASSLRLAGVTDTQYF. The CDR3 DNA reads as TGTGCCAGCAGTTTGCGACTAGCGGGAGTTACAGATACGCAGTATTTT.

This sequence joins TRBV10-1 and TRBJ2-3; the D gene is possibly TRBD1 (6 bases). The CDR3 runs to 15 residues. Germline assignment: CDR1 WNHNN and CDR2 SYGVQD (reference sequence). Trimming removed 0 bases from V and 7 bases from J, with 14 bases in between. DNA of the CDR3: TGCGCCAGCAGTGAGTCGGTGGGGACAAAGAATACGCAGTATTTT. It encodes CASSESVGTKNTQYF.

The chain employs TRBV27 and TRBJ2-5, with D possibly TRBD1 on 5 matching bases. The CDR3 is made up of 12 amino acids. Trimming took off 3 bases at V and 7 bases at J, with 9 bases between the two ends. Germline CDR1 MNHEY, CDR2 SMNVEV (reference sequence). CDR3 protein: CASSFGAGTQYF. CDR3 DNA: TGTGCCAGCAGTTTTGGGGCCGGGACCCAGTACTTC.

In this sample, this clonotype turned up many times. V gene TRBV10-1 combines with J gene TRBJ2-1; 9 bases fit TRBD2. Per the germline V gene, CDR1 is WNHNN and CDR2 is SYGVQD (reference sequence). V lost 5 bases, J lost 5 bases, and 10 bases stayed unmatched. The CDR3 loop spans 16 amino acids. CDR3 amino acids: CASSTRSGSGNNEQFF. The CDR3, as DNA: TGCGCCAGCAGTACGCGTAGCGGGAGTGGGAACAATGAGCAGTTCTTC.

This sequence joins TRBV3-1 and TRBJ2-6; D may correspond to TRBD1 or TRBD2 (5 bases each). In germline, CDR1 is LGHDT, CDR2 YNNKEL (reference sequence). The CDR3 consists of 17 residues. V lost 1 base, J lost 3 bases, and 13 bases lay in between. This CDR3 is CASSQVGDRSGANVLTF. CDR3 sequence (DNA): TGTGCCAGCAGCCAAGTAGGGGACCGCAGTGGGGCCAACGTCCTGACTTTC.

This clonotype was picked up many times. The gene calls are TRBV12-3 or TRBV12-4 and TRBJ2-3, with 8 positions matching TRBD1. Trimming removed 5 bases from V and 5 bases from J; junction bases left unmatched: 12. This CDR3 is 16 amino acids long. CDR3 loop: CASSEPGDRRRDTQYF. CDR3 bases: TGTGCCAGCAGTGAGCCAGGGGACAGGAGGCGAGATACGCAGTATTTT.